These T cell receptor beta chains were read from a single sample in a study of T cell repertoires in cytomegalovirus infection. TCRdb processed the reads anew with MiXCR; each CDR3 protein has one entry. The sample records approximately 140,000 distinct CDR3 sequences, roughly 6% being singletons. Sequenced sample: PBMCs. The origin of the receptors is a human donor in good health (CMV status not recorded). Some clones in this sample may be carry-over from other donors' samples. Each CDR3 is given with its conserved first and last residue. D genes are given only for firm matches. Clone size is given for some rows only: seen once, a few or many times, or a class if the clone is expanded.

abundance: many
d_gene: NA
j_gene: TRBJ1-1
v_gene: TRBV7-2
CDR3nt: TGTGCCAGCAGGCCCCCGCAGGGAATGAACACTGAAGCTTTCTTT
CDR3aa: CASRPPQGMNTEAFF

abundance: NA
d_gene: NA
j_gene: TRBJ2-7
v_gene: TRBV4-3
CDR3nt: TGCGCCAGCAGCCAAGTGGGGCACGAGCAGTACTTC
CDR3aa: CASSQVGHEQYF

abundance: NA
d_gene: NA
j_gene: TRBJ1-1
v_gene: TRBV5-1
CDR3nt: TGCGCCAGCAGCTTGGAAAGGGCAATGAACACTGAAGCTTTCTTT
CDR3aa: CASSLERAMNTEAFF

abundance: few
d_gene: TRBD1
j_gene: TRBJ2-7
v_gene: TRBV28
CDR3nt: TGTGCCAGCAGTGGGACAGGTGCTTACGAGCAGTACTTC
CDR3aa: CASSGTGAYEQYF

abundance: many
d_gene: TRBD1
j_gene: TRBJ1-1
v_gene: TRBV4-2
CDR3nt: TGTGCCAGCAGCCCCCAAGGGGGACAGGGCAATGAAGCTTTCTTT
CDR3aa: CASSPQGGQGNEAFF

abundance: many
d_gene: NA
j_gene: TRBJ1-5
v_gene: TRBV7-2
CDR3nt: TGTGCCAGCAGCTTAACGGGGGGATATAGCAATCAGCCCCAGCATTTT
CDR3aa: CASSLTGGYSNQPQHF

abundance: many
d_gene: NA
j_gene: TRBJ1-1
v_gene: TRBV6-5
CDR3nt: TGTGCCAGCAGTTATTCGGTAGTGAACACTGAAGCTTTCTTT
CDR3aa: CASSYSVVNTEAFF

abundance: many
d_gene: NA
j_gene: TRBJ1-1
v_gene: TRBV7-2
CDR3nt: TGTGCCAGCAGCTTAGCCCGCACCAACACTGAAGCTTTCTTT
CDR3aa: CASSLARTNTEAFF

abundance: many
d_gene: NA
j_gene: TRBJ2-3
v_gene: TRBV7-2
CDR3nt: TGTGCCAGCAGCAACAGGGGCGGGGGAGTCACAGATACGCAGTATTTT
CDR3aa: CASSNRGGGVTDTQYF

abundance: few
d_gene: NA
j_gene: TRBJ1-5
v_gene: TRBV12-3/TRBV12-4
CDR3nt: TGTGCCAGCAGTCTTCGAAGGACCGGTCAGCCCCAGCATTTT
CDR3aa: CASSLRRTGQPQHF

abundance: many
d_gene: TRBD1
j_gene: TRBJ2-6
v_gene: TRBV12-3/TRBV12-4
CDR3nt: TGTGCCAGCAGTAGGGATTTAGGACAGGGCCGATCCTCTGGGGCCAACGTCCTGACTTTC
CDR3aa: CASSRDLGQGRSSGANVLTF

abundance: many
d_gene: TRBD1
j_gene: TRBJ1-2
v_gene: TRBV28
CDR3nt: TGTGCCAGTCGACAGGGGGGGGTTGAATGGGGCTACACCTTC
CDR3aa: CASRQGGVEWGYTF

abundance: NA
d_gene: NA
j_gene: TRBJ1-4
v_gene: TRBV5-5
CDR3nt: TGTGCCAGCAGCTTGGGAATGGAAAAACTGTTTTTT
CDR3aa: CASSLGMEKLFF

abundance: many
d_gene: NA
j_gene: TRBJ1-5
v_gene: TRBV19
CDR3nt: TGTGCCAGTAGTCAACGCTCGAGCTATCAGCCCCAGCATTTT
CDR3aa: CASSQRSSYQPQHF

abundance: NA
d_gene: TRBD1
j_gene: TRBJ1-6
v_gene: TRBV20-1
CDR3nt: TGCAGTGCTAGAGGTGGGGGACAGGGGGCATATTCACCCCTCCACTTT
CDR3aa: CSARGGGQGAYSPLHF

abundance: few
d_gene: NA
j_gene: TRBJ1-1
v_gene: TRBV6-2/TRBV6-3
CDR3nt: TGTGCCAGCAGTTACTCACAGGAAGCTTTCTTT
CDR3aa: CASSYSQEAFF

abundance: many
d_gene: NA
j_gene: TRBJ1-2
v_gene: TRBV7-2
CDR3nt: TGTGCCAGCAGCCTGGGAGACAGCGCCAAGTTTGGCTACACCTTC
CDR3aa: CASSLGDSAKFGYTF

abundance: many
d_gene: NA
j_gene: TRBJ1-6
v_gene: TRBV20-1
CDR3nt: TGCAGTGCTAGCCCCGGGACGTCTAATTCACCCCTCCACTTT
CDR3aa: CSASPGTSNSPLHF

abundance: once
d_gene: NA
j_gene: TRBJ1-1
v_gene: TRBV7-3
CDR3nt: TGTGCCAGCAGCGCCGACAGGCTCATGAACACTGAAGCTTTCTTT
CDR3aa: CASSADRLMNTEAFF

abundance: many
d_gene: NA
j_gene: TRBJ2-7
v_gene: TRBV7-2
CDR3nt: TGTGCCAGCAGCTTAGAGCTCCGGACCTACGAGCAGTACTTC
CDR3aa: CASSLELRTYEQYF

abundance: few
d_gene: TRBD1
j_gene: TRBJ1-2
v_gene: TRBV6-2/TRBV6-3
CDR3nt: TGTGCCAGCAGGGGACAGGGAACTAACTATGGCTACACCTTC
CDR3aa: CASRGQGTNYGYTF

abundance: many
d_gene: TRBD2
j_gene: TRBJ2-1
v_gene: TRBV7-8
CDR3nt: TGTGCCAGCAGCTCACTAGCGGGGGGAAGGAATGAGCAGTTCTTC
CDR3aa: CASSSLAGGRNEQFF

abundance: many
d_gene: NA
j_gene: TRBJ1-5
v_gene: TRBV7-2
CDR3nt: TGTGCCAGCAGCTTAGCGGGGGCAGGGGCCCTCAATCAGCCCCAGCATTTT
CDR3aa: CASSLAGAGALNQPQHF

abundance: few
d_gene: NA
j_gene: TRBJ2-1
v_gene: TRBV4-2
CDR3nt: TGTGCCAGCAGCCAAGCAAATGAGCAGTTCTTC
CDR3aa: CASSQANEQFF